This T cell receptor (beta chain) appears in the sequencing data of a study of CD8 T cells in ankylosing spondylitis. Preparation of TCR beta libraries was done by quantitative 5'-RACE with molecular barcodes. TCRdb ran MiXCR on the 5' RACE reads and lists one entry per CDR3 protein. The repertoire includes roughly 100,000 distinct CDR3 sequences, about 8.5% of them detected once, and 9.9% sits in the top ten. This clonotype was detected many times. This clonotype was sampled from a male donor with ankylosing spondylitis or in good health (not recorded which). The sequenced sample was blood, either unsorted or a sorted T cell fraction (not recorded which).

The CDR3 region is CASSLVAGRDTQYF. For the CDR3, the DNA is TGTGCCAGCAGCTTAGTAGCGGGGAGAGATACGCAGTATTTT. The chain combines TRBV13 with TRBJ2-3, with 8 bases fitting TRBD2. Germline loops: CDR1 PRHDT, CDR2 FYEKMQ (reference sequence). Trimming took 1 base from V and 5 from J; bases not matched to a gene: 2. This CDR3 contains 14 residues. Full variable domain (remainder filled in from reference TRBV13 and TRBJ2-3): AAGVIQSPRHLIKEKRETATLKCYPIPRHDTVYWYQQGPGQDPQFLISFYEKMQSDKGSIPDRFSAQQFSDYHSELNMSSLELGDSALYFCASSLVAGRDTQYFGPGTRLTVL.